The rows below give T cell receptor beta chains drawn from one sample of a study of tumor and adjacent non-tumor tissue in lung cancer. TCRdb called the multiplex PCR reads again in MiXCR, with one record for every CDR3 protein. The sample has roughly 93,000 distinct CDR3 sequences; less than 75% are singletons. The source material was lung tumor tissue. These receptors all come from a man aged 60 to 69 with non-small cell lung cancer. Each CDR3 is given with its conserved first and last residue. D genes are given only for firm matches. The size of a clone is reported for some rows only, either as once, few or many, or as a class for expanded clones.

d_gene,v_gene,abundance,j_gene,CDR3aa,CDR3nt
-,TRBV11-1,-,TRBJ2-5,CASSHGDWVGIEEAQYF,TGTGCCAGCAGCCACGGGGATTGGGTAGGTATAGAAGAGGCCCAGTACTTC
-,TRBV29-1,many,TRBJ1-1,CSVDIGNTEAFF,TGCAGCGTTGATATCGGGAACACTGAAGCTTTCTTT
-,TRBV4-1,-,TRBJ1-3,CANSHERGPGNTLYF,TGCGCCAACAGCCATGAGAGGGGTCCTGGAAACACCTTATATTTT
TRBD1,TRBV6-2/TRBV6-3,-,TRBJ2-1,CASKVTGGHEQFF,TGTGCCAGCAAGGTAACAGGGGGCCATGAGCAGTTCTTC
-,TRBV7-6,-,TRBJ2-7,CASSDGFGQYF,TGTGCCAGCAGCGACGGATTTGGGCAGTACTTC
-,TRBV12-5,-,TRBJ1-1,CASGLSRGENTEAFF,TGTGCTAGTGGTCTGTCAAGGGGGGAGAACACTGAGGCTTTCTTT
-,TRBV6-6,medium-sized,TRBJ2-2,CASSRQIRAGRTGELFF,TGTGCCAGCAGTCGCCAGATCCGGGCGGGGAGAACCGGGGAGCTGTTTTTT
-,TRBV6-2/TRBV6-3,-,TRBJ2-7,CASSYTTWYEQYF,TGTGCCAGCAGTTATACGACATGGTACGAGCAGTATTTC
-,TRBV11-2,once,TRBJ1-1,CASSLEQDTEAFF,TGTGCCAGCAGCTTAGAACAGGACACTGAAGCTTTCTTT
-,TRBV6-6,few,TRBJ1-6,CASKEGNSPLHF,TGTGCCAGCAAAGAGGGTAATTCGCCCCTCCACTTT
-,TRBV6-6,-,TRBJ2-1,CASSRRARKQFF,TGTGCCAGTAGCAGGAGGGCCCGGAAGCAGTTCTTC
-,TRBV5-1,-,TRBJ2-1,CASSFTERAFNEQFF,TGCGCCAGCAGCTTCACCGAGAGGGCCTTTAATGAGCAGTTCTTC
-,TRBV5-6,many,TRBJ1-4,CASNVGQRNEKLFF,TGTGCCAGCAACGTCGGACAGAGAAATGAAAAACTGTTTTTT
-,TRBV4-2,-,TRBJ1-2,CANSQEAEGQGYGYTF,TGTGCCAACAGCCAAGAAGCCGAGGGGCAGGGGTATGGCTACACCTTT
TRBD2,TRBV11-3,once,TRBJ2-7,CAISRGGTTRFPEQYF,TGTGCCATCAGCCGGGGGGGGACTACTCGCTTCCCCGAACAGTACTTC
-,TRBV7-9,-,TRBJ2-5,CASSYRGRETQYF,TGTGCCAGCAGCTACCGGGGTAGGGAGACCCAGTACTTC
-,TRBV29-1,-,TRBJ1-3,CNVRVGHHPGNTIYF,TGCAACGTTCGAGTGGGACATCACCCTGGAAACACCATATATTTT
TRBD1,TRBV20-1,once,TRBJ1-1,CSTSAGGMNIEAFF,TGCAGTACTAGCGCAGGGGGGATGAACATTGAAGCTTTCTTT
-,TRBV2,few,TRBJ2-1,CASSEDIGSYNEQFF,TGTGCCAGCAGTGAAGATATAGGCAGCTACAATGAGCAGTTCTTC
-,TRBV18,-,TRBJ2-5,CASSPALGETQYF,TGTGCCAGCTCACCTGCCTTAGGAGAGACCCAGTACTTC
-,TRBV5-4,-,TRBJ1-4,CASRTGEGTFEKLLF,TGTGCCAGCAGAACGGGAGAGGGGACTTTTGAAAAACTGCTTTTT
-,TRBV6-5,-,TRBJ1-2,CASGRAVEHGYTF,TGTGCCAGCGGCCGCGCAGTGGAACATGGCTACACCTTC
TRBD1,TRBV5-6,-,TRBJ2-1,CASSWGQKNGQFF,TGTGCGAGCAGCTGGGGACAGAAGAATGGGCAGTTCTTC
-,TRBV6-2/TRBV6-3,-,TRBJ2-7,CVSNQGGNSYEQYF,TGTGTCAGCAACCAAGGCGGGAACTCCTACGAGCAGTACTTC
TRBD2,TRBV4-1,-,TRBJ2-3,CASSFSGGGADTQNF,TGCGCCAGCAGCTTTAGCGGGGGGGGTGCAGATACGCAGAATTTT
TRBD1,TRBV12-3/TRBV12-4,-,TRBJ2-4,CASSSGQGARGDIQYF,TGTGCCAGCAGCTCAGGACAGGGGGCGCGAGGGGACATTCAGTACTTC
TRBD1,TRBV11-1,large,TRBJ2-1,CASGPGGSWDEQFF,TGTGCCAGCGGACCAGGGGGCTCTTGGGATGAGCAGTTCTTC
-,TRBV6-2/TRBV6-3,many,TRBJ2-7,CASSYPGALENEQYF,TGTGCCAGCAGTTACCCTGGGGCTTTGGAGAACGAGCAGTACTTC
-,TRBV29-1,-,TRBJ1-1,CSVERTVNTEAFF,TGCAGCGTTGAGAGGACAGTGAACACTGAAGCTTTCTTT
-,TRBV12-3/TRBV12-4,many,TRBJ1-4,CASSLVMGPTNEKLFF,TGTGCCAGCAGCCTAGTAATGGGGCCAACTAATGAAAAACTGTTTTTT
-,TRBV11-3,-,TRBJ2-7,CANSLARGVGEQYF,TGTGCCAACAGCTTAGCCCGAGGGGTGGGTGAACAGTACTTC
-,TRBV6-1,-,TRBJ2-5,CGNSEWGRYQETQYF,TGTGGCAACAGTGAATGGGGGCGGTACCAAGAGACCCAGTACTTC
-,TRBV20-1,many,TRBJ2-1,CSARDLRGRSPYNEQFF,TGCAGTGCTAGAGATCTCCGGGGGAGATCCCCTTACAATGAGCAGTTCTTC
-,TRBV20-1,many,TRBJ2-7,CSARDRDRINYEQYF,TGCAGTGCTAGAGACCGGGACCGGATTAACTACGAGCAGTACTTC
TRBD2,TRBV20-1,many,TRBJ2-5,CSATLAGETQYF,TGCAGTGCTACCCTAGCGGGAGAGACCCAGTACTTC
-,TRBV29-1,many,TRBJ1-1,CSVAGTPGTEAFF,TGCAGCGTTGCCGGGACACCGGGGACTGAAGCTTTCTTT
-,TRBV5-1,-,TRBJ2-3,CASSRQTSTDTRYF,TGCGCCAGCAGCCGCCAAACGAGCACAGATACGCGGTATTTT
TRBD1,TRBV20-1,-,TRBJ1-2,CSARGDRGTYDYIF,TGCAGTGCCCGGGGCGACAGGGGGACCTATGACTACATCTTC
-,TRBV6-5,many,TRBJ1-1,CATEALWATMNTEAFF,TGTGCCACCGAGGCGTTATGGGCTACCATGAACACTGAAGCTTTCTTT
-,TRBV29-1,-,TRBJ2-2,CSVEGWEAVGDTGELLF,TGCAGCGTTGAAGGATGGGAGGCAGTCGGGGACACCGGGGAGCTGTTGTTT
TRBD2,TRBV6-5,-,TRBJ2-1,CASRQGTSWRIEQFF,TGTGCCAGCAGGCAAGGGACTAGCTGGAGGATTGAGCAGTTCTTC
-,TRBV12-3/TRBV12-4,-,TRBJ2-1,CASSLQLGGEQFF,TGTGCTAGCAGTCTCCAACTTGGCGGGGAGCAGTTCTTC
TRBD1,TRBV6-6,-,TRBJ1-1,CASSQTQGVTTEAFF,TGTGCCAGCAGTCAAACTCAGGGGGTAACCACTGAAGCTTTCTTT
TRBD2,TRBV11-2,-,TRBJ2-1,CESRTTSGRARSTYEQFF,TGTGAGAGCAGAACCACTAGCGGGAGGGCCCGATCTACTTATGAGCAGTTCTTC
TRBD1,TRBV5-1,many,TRBJ2-1,CASRSGTGGLSYNEQFF,TGCGCCAGCAGATCCGGGACAGGGGGTCTTTCCTACAATGAGCAGTTCTTC
-,TRBV7-8,-,TRBJ2-1,CASSLFASIGEGGNEQIF,TGTGCCAGCAGCCTTTTTGCCTCTATTGGGGAGGGGGGCAATGAGCAGATCTTC
-,TRBV5-1,many,TRBJ2-7,CASEGELREQYF,TGCGCCAGCGAAGGGGAGCTACGCGAGCAGTACTTC
-,TRBV28,-,TRBJ2-3,CASSIRTVAWDTQYF,TGTGCCAGCAGTATACGTACAGTGGCATGGGATACGCAGTATTTT
-,TRBV5-1,few,TRBJ1-1,CASSLDLRSTDAFF,TGCGCCAGCAGCTTGGATCTAAGAAGTACTGACGCTTTCTTC
-,TRBV24-1,few,TRBJ2-5,CATSDPGVGETQYF,TGTGCCACGAGTGACCCCGGAGTGGGAGAGACCCAGTACTTC